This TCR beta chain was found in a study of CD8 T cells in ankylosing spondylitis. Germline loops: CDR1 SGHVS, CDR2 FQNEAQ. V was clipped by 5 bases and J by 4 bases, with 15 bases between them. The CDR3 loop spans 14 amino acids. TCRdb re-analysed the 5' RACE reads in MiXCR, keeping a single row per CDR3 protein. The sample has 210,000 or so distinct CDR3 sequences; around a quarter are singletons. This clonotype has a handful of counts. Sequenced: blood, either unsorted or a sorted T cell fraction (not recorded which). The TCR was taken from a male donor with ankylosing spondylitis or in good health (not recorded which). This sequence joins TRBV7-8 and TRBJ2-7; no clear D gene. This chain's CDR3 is CASSPGGSAYEQYF. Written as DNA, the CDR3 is TGTGCCAGCAGCCCCGGTGGTTCCGCGTACGAGCAGTACTTC.